The rows below give T cell receptor beta chains drawn from one sample of a study of blood T cell repertoires in COVID-19. Libraries were prepared by immunoSEQ multiplex PCR; TCRdb keeps only in-frame clonotypes and omits some of them. The table shows 200,000 to 250,000 clones, with more than 85% occurring only once. Material for sequencing was PBMCs or T cells enriched from blood (not recorded which). The source of these receptors is a woman in her twenties or thirties who had recovered from COVID-19. The CDR3 runs from the conserved cysteine through the conserved F or W. D genes are given only for firm matches. Clone size is stated in some rows and not others, as once, few, many or a class when expanded.

d_gene	abundance	v_gene	j_gene	len	CDR3nt	CDR3aa
NA	NA	TRBV5-8	TRBJ2-1	14	TGTGCCAGCAGCTTGGGGCAGGGAAGCAATGAGCAGTTCTTC	CASSLGQGSNEQFF
NA	NA	TRBV12-3/TRBV12-4	TRBJ1-1	11	TGTGCCAGCAGTTATTATTATGAAGCTTTCTTT	CASSYYYEAFF
NA	NA	TRBV7-8	TRBJ1-5	13	TGTGCCAGCATGGAGGGAAGCAATCAGCCCCAGCATTTT	CASMEGSNQPQHF
NA	once	TRBV30	TRBJ1-5	16	TGTGCCTGGAGTCCCAATTGGCAGGTTAGCAATCAGCCCCAGCATTTT	CAWSPNWQVSNQPQHF
NA	NA	TRBV15	TRBJ2-5	15	TGTGCCACCAGCAGAGAAAGCCAGGGACTAGAGACCCAGTACTTC	CATSRESQGLETQYF
NA	few	TRBV21-1	TRBJ1-6	16	TGTGCCAGCAGCAAGGAAGGGACAGGGGTCAATTCACCCCTCCACTTT	CASSKEGTGVNSPLHF
TRBD2	NA	TRBV3-1/TRBV3-2	TRBJ2-5	15	TGTGCCAGCAGCCGTAGCGGGCGGGACCAAGAGACCCAGTACTTC	CASSRSGRDQETQYF
NA	NA	TRBV9	TRBJ2-7	14	TGTGCCAGCAGCCCACCCCCACCCTCGACAGAGCAGTACTTC	CASSPPPPSTEQYF
TRBD1	NA	TRBV7-6	TRBJ1-1	16	TGTGCCAGCAGCCCCTTCCGAACGGACAGGGCCACTGAAGCTTTCTTT	CASSPFRTDRATEAFF
TRBD2	once	TRBV9	TRBJ2-1	16	TGTGCCAGCAGCGCCGCCCTCGCGGGAGTAGGAAATGAGCAGTTCTTC	CASSAALAGVGNEQFF
NA	NA	TRBV28	TRBJ2-2	15	TGTGCCAGCAGACCGAACAGGGCGAACACCGGGGAGCTGTTTTTT	CASRPNRANTGELFF
NA	NA	TRBV6-5	TRBJ1-2	14	TGTGCCAGCAGTTGGGGCCCAGGCGACTATGGCTACACCTTC	CASSWGPGDYGYTF
TRBD2	NA	TRBV11-3	TRBJ2-1	13	TGTGCCAGCAGCCCCGGACTAGTTAATGAGCAGTTCTTC	CASSPGLVNEQFF
NA	once	TRBV7-3	TRBJ2-2	18	TGTGCCAGCAGCTCCTTGCTTAGTTGGGGCGACAACACCGGGGAGCTGTTTTTT	CASSSLLSWGDNTGELFF
NA	once	TRBV29-1	TRBJ1-2	17	TGCAGCGTTGAGATGGGGGTTTGGGGGGTTTCTGACTATGGCTACACCTTC	CSVEMGVWGVSDYGYTF
TRBD1	few	TRBV4-3	TRBJ2-3	16	TGCGCCAGCAGCCAAGAGGACAGGGGAGGAACAGATACGCAGTATTTT	CASSQEDRGGTDTQYF
NA	NA	TRBV9	TRBJ1-2	14	TGTGCCAGCAGCGTTAGCAGGGGATTTGGTGGCTACACCTTC	CASSVSRGFGGYTF
NA	many	TRBV27	TRBJ2-1	16	TGTGCCAGCAGTTTCTCAGACAGACGCAGCCAGGGTGAGCAGTTCTTC	CASSFSDRRSQGEQFF
TRBD2	NA	TRBV7-3	TRBJ2-2	17	TGTGCCAGCAGCTTAACGTCAGCGGGAGGGGAGACCGGGGAGCTGTTTTTT	CASSLTSAGGETGELFF
TRBD2	NA	TRBV5-1	TRBJ2-1	17	TGCGCCAGCAGCTTTCCTCGGACTAGCGGGAGATACAATGAGCAGTTCTTC	CASSFPRTSGRYNEQFF
NA	NA	TRBV29-1	TRBJ2-7	12	TGCAGCGTGAGGGCAATTGGCTACGAGCAGTACTTC	CSVRAIGYEQYF
NA	NA	TRBV25-1	TRBJ1-4	16	TGTGCCAGCAGTGAAGGTTACAGGGTTGCTAATGAAAAACTGTTTTTT	CASSEGYRVANEKLFF
NA	NA	TRBV4-2	TRBJ1-6	14	TGTGCCAGCAGCCACTCCGGTAGTTGGTCACCCCTCCACTTT	CASSHSGSWSPLHF
NA	NA	TRBV28	TRBJ1-2	13	TGTGCCAGCAGTTTAAGCGGGACATTTGGCTACACCTTC	CASSLSGTFGYTF
NA	NA	TRBV7-2	TRBJ1-6	16	TGTGCCAGCAGCTTAGGTGCAGGCTCCTATAATTCACCCCTCCACTTT	CASSLGAGSYNSPLHF
TRBD1	once	TRBV6-2/TRBV6-3	TRBJ1-1	15	TGTGCCAGCAGTTACCCAGGGACAGGGAACACTGAAGCTTTCTTT	CASSYPGTGNTEAFF
NA	NA	TRBV30	TRBJ2-7	16	TGTGCCTGGAGTGCACCGACACAGGGTCGGGGCTACGAGCAGTACTTC	CAWSAPTQGRGYEQYF
NA	NA	TRBV9	TRBJ2-7	11	TGTGCCAGCAGCCCAGGTGTCGAGCAGTACTTC	CASSPGVEQYF
NA	NA	TRBV7-9	TRBJ1-5	14	TGTGCCAGCAGCTTAGGAGGGCAAAGTCAGCCCCAGCATTTT	CASSLGGQSQPQHF
NA	NA	TRBV4-3	TRBJ1-1	13	TGCGCCAGCAGCGGACAGTATTACACTGAAGCTTTCTTT	CASSGQYYTEAFF
TRBD1	once	TRBV3-1/TRBV3-2	TRBJ1-6	16	TGTGCCAGCAGCCATCGCGGGACAGGGGCAAAGTCACCCCTCCACTTT	CASSHRGTGAKSPLHF
TRBD2	once	TRBV29-1	TRBJ2-1	17	TGCAGCGTTGAGATCGGACTAGCGGGAGTATCCTACAATGAGCAGTTCTTC	CSVEIGLAGVSYNEQFF
NA	NA	TRBV9	TRBJ1-5	15	TGTGCCAGCAGCGCTAGACAGGACGCTGATCAGCCCCAGCATTTT	CASSARQDADQPQHF
NA	NA	TRBV4-3	TRBJ2-1	17	TGCGCCAGCAGCCAAGATGTAACCAGCGTACTCTACAATGAGCAGTTCTTC	CASSQDVTSVLYNEQFF